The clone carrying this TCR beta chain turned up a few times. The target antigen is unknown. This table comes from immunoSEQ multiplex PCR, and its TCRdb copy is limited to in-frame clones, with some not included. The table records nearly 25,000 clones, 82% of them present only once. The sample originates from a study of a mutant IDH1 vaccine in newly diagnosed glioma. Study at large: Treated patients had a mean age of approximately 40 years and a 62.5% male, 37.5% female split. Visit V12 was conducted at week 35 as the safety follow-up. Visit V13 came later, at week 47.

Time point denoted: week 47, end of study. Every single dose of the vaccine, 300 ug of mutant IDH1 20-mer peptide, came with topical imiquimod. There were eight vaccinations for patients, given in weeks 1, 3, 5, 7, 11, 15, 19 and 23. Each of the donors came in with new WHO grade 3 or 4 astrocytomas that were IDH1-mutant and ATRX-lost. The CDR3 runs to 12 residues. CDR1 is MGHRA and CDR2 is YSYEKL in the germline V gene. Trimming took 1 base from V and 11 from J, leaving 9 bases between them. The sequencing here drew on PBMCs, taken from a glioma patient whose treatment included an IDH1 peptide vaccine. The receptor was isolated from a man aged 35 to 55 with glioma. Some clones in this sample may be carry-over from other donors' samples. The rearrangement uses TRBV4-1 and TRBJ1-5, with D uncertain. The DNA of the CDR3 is TGCGCCAGCAGCCAAGGGGCTGGGACCCAGCATTTT. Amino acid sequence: CASSQGAGTQHF.